What follows are 27 T cell receptor beta chains derived from one specimen sequenced in a study of blood T cell repertoires in COVID-19. Sequencing was performed with immunoSEQ multiplex PCR; in TCRdb, only in-frame clones are kept and a portion is missing. Seen here are about 73,000 clones, 80% to 90% observed once, and the top ten hold approximately 10%. Sequencing input: peripheral blood. The origin of the receptors is an older man with acute or convalescent COVID-19.

This chain uses TRBV3-1 (or the pseudogene TRBV3-2) with TRBJ1-1; 9 nucleotides match TRBD1. Germline assignment: CDR1 LGHDT and CDR2 YNNKEL (reference sequence). V lost 4 bases and J lost 5; bases outside the gene matches: 2. The CDR3 is made up of 13 amino acids. The CDR3 nucleotides read TGTGCCAGCAGCCTGACAGGGGGGACTGAAGCTTTCTTT. This codes for CASSLTGGTEAFF.

This sequence joins TRBV7-2 and TRBJ1-5, with D uncertain. The V gene lost 1 base and the J gene lost 3 bases, with 13 bases spanning the gap. The CDR3 is 16 amino acids. Per the germline V gene, CDR1 is SGHTA and CDR2 is FQGNSA. CDR3: CASSLGGGTPNQPQHF. Written as DNA, the CDR3 is TGTGCCAGCAGCTTAGGAGGAGGCACCCCCAATCAGCCCCAGCATTTT.

This chain links TRBV19 with TRBJ2-2; TRBD2 agrees at 9 bases. The CDR3 is made up of 13 amino acids. V gave up 8 bases and J gave up 6 bases; unmatched junction bases: 4. Germline CDR1 and CDR2: LNHDA and SQIVND (reference sequence). CDR3 coding DNA: TGTGCCAGTCCGCGGGGGGGGCCCGGGGAGCTGTTTTTT. Its translation: CASPRGGPGELFF.

The V and J genes are TRBV11-3 and TRBJ2-3; 7 nucleotides agree with TRBD2. Germline loops: CDR1 SGHNT, CDR2 YENEEA. The junction had 21 bases not matched to a gene; V was cut back by 5 bases and J by 1 base. This CDR3 comprises 20 residues. The CDR3 region is CASSPGRGEWGGLGTDTQYF. As DNA, the CDR3 is TGTGCCAGCAGCCCAGGCCGCGGGGAGTGGGGGGGACTCGGCACAGATACGCAGTATTTT.

The chain joins TRBV19 to TRBJ1-5; TRBD1 aligns across 8 bases. CDR1 and CDR2 from the germline V gene are LNHDA and SQIVND (reference sequence). The CDR3 covers 14 residues. V shed 8 bases and J 6 bases; nucleotides not matched to a gene: 9. Here the CDR3 reads CASRQGQLSQPQHF. For the CDR3, the DNA is TGTGCCAGTCGACAGGGGCAATTAAGTCAGCCCCAGCATTTT. The variable domain in full, completed from reference TRBV19 and TRBJ1-5, reads DGGITQSPKYLFRKEGQNVTLSCEQNLNHDAMYWYRQDPGQGLRLIYYSQIVNDFQKGDIAEGYSVSREKKESFPLTVTSAQKNPTAFYLCASRQGQLSQPQHFGDGTRLSIL.

V is TRBV6-5 and J is TRBJ1-1; D unclear. This CDR3 comprises 13 residues. Germline assignment: CDR1 MNHEY and CDR2 SVGAGI. The ends were cut back, 8 bases at V and 0 bases at J, with 10 bases in the middle. CDR3 protein: CASSQDLNTEAFF. CDR3 nucleotides: TGTGCCAGCTCGCAGGACTTGAACACTGAAGCTTTCTTT.

This clone has just a few counts. The rearrangement links TRBV4-1 to TRBJ2-1, with 11 bases that match TRBD2. Germline CDR1 reads MGHRA; CDR2 reads YSYEKL. This CDR3 contains 15 residues. J gave up 9 bases and V 4 bases, and 8 bases lay outside the gene matches. The chain's CDR3 is CASSRLSGRVIEQFF. The CDR3 DNA reads TGCGCCAGCAGCCGGCTTAGCGGGAGGGTTATTGAGCAGTTCTTC.

J is TRBJ2-3 and V is TRBV19, with 8 nucleotides matching TRBD1. CDR1 and CDR2 from the germline V gene are LNHDA and SQIVND (reference sequence). The CDR3 covers 15 residues. J lost 5 bases, V lost 1 base, and 5 bases had no gene match. For the CDR3, the DNA is TGTGCCAGTAGTATAGGGCAGGGGGCGGGAGATACGCAGTATTTT. Translated: CASSIGQGAGDTQYF.

This chain connects TRBV27 to TRBJ1-5; 7 nucleotides match TRBD1. In germline, CDR1 is MNHEY, CDR2 SMNVEV (reference sequence). The CDR3 covers 18 residues. V lost 0 bases to trimming and J lost 0 bases; unmatched junction nucleotides: 8. The CDR3 region has the DNA TGTGCCAGCAGTTTATCGGCCCCGACAGGGTCTAGCAATCAGCCCCAGCATTTT. It translates to CASSLSAPTGSSNQPQHF.

This clone occurred once. This chain links TRBV5-6 with TRBJ2-3; 9 nucleotides agree with TRBD1. Germline V gives CDR1 SGHDT, CDR2 YYEEEE. V lost 4 bases to trimming and J lost 5 bases; unmatched junction nucleotides: 8. CDR3 size: 15 residues. DNA of the CDR3: TGTGCCAGCAGCGCGCGGACAGGGGACATAGATACGCAGTATTTT. Translated: CASSARTGDIDTQYF.

This chain joins TRBV9 and TRBJ2-7, with D possibly matching TRBD1 (6 bases). Trimming took off 6 bases at V and 5 bases at J, with 18 bases between the two ends. Germline assignment: CDR1 SGDLS and CDR2 YYNGEE. The CDR3 is made up of 14 amino acids. The CDR3 is CASTPTAWDNEQYF. DNA of the CDR3: TGTGCCAGCACCCCGACAGCCTGGGACAACGAGCAGTACTTC.

The chain uses TRBV19 and TRBJ2-5, with 8 bases matching TRBD1. Germline-derived CDR1 and CDR2 are LNHDA and SQIVND (reference sequence). CDR3 length: 17 residues. After removal of 4 bases from V and 7 bases from J, the junction contained 17 bases not matched to a gene. In DNA form, the CDR3 reads TGTGCCAGTAGTACCCAGCCTCGGACAGGGTTAAAGGTGACCCAGTACTTC. Protein: CASSTQPRTGLKVTQYF.

V gene TRBV3-1 (or the pseudogene TRBV3-2) combines with J gene TRBJ1-1; TRBD1 matches 7 bases. The V segment lost 5 bases and the J segment 1 base; nucleotides outside the gene matches: 4. The CDR3 is 14 amino acids. Germline CDR1 and CDR2: LGHDT and YNNKEL (reference sequence). The CDR3 DNA is TGTGCCAGCAGCAAACAGGGGAAGAACACTGAAGCTTTCTTT. It encodes CASSKQGKNTEAFF.

This clone was picked up one time. The genes are TRBV29-1 and TRBJ1-2; possibly TRBD1 for D (5 bases). V was cut by 5 bases and J by 7 bases, with 20 bases left in between. CDR1 SQVTM and CDR2 ANQGSEA come from the germline V gene. The CDR3 has 14 amino acids. The DNA for the CDR3 is TGCAGCGTTCCGTCCCAGGGAAGTTTGGGTGGCTACACCTTC. As protein: CSVPSQGSLGGYTF.

This rearrangement joins TRBV7-3 to TRBJ2-1, with D tentatively TRBD2 (7 bases). The CDR3 totals 14 residues. V dropped 5 bases and J dropped 7 bases, with 15 bases sitting between them. Per the germline V gene, CDR1 is SGHTA and CDR2 is FQGTGA. The CDR3 is CASSPRGGRNEQFF. The DNA for the CDR3 is TGTGCCAGCAGCCCAAGGGGGGGGAGGAATGAGCAGTTCTTC. Full variable domain (missing parts from reference TRBV7-3 and TRBJ2-1): GAGVSQTPSNKVTEKGKYVELRCDPISGHTALYWYRQSLGQGPEFLIYFQGTGAADDSGLPNDRFFAVRPEGSVSTLKIQRTERGDSAVYLCASSPRGGRNEQFFGPGTRLTVL.

This clone was seen once. The chain is built from TRBV7-3 and TRBJ2-3; 7 bases line up with TRBD2. The junction had 1 base not matched to a gene; V was cut back by 4 bases and J by 0 bases. Germline-derived CDR1 and CDR2 are SGHTA and FQGTGA. There are 14 residues in the CDR3. The CDR3 DNA sequence: TGTGCCAGCAGCTCGGGAGGTAGCACAGATACGCAGTATTTT. Translation gives CASSSGGSTDTQYF.

The chain links TRBV7-2 to TRBJ1-5; D uncertain. Germline CDR1 SGHTA, CDR2 FQGNSA. This CDR3 is 14 amino acids long. Trimming left V 1 base short and J 6 bases short, with 10 bases between. The DNA of the CDR3 is TGTGCCAGCAGCTTAGGGAGTAGCGGTCAGCCCCAGCATTTT. Its protein product is CASSLGSSGQPQHF.

DNA for the CDR3: TGTGCCAGCAGCACGTTACTAGCGGGGCGTAAGGATACGCAGTATTTT. This encodes CASSTLLAGRKDTQYF. J is TRBJ2-3 and V is TRBV5-4; 10 nucleotides line up with TRBD2. Germline-derived CDR1 and CDR2 are SGHNT and YYREEE (reference sequence). This CDR3 has 16 amino acids. The junction had 11 bases not matched to a gene; V was cut back by 4 bases and J by 6 bases.

The gene calls are TRBV30 and TRBJ2-1; 12 nucleotides line up with TRBD2. This CDR3 comprises 14 residues. The germline gives CDR1 GTSNPN, CDR2 SVGIG (reference sequence). The junction had 7 bases not matched to a gene; V was cut back by 5 bases and J by 8 bases. The CDR3: CAWGLAGGRDEQFF. DNA of the CDR3: TGTGCCTGGGGCCTAGCGGGGGGGCGTGATGAGCAGTTCTTC.

This chain joins TRBV5-1 and TRBJ2-7, with D perhaps matching TRBD2 (5 bases). Germline V lookup: CDR1 SGHRS, CDR2 YFSETQ. The CDR3 has 14 amino acids. Trimming left V 0 bases short and J 2 bases short, with 9 bases between. This CDR3 is CASSLDPTTYEQYF. CDR3 DNA: TGCGCCAGCAGCTTGGATCCGACTACCTACGAGCAGTACTTC.

The CDR3 loop reads CASSQVLGAQETQYF. In DNA, the CDR3 is TGTGCCAGCAGCCAAGTGCTCGGAGCTCAAGAGACCCAGTACTTC. This chain connects TRBV3-1 (or the pseudogene TRBV3-2) to TRBJ2-5; D unclear. The germline V gene encodes CDR1 LGHDT and CDR2 YNNKEL (reference sequence). The ends were cut back, 1 base at V and 2 bases at J, with 11 bases in the middle. The CDR3 is 15 residues long.

This clone occurred once. The rearrangement joins TRBV30 to TRBJ2-7; no clear D. This CDR3 has 12 amino acids. V shed 2 bases and J shed 6 bases, with 11 bases lying between them. In germline, CDR1 is GTSNPN, CDR2 SVGIG (reference sequence). The CDR3 loop reads CAWSQRFAEQYF. The DNA of the CDR3 is TGTGCCTGGAGTCAGAGGTTTGCCGAGCAGTACTTC.

The rearrangement links TRBV12-1 to TRBJ2-3; the table's TRBD2 call for D was not verified on the DNA. TRBV12-1 constitutes a pseudogene. CDR3 length: 14 amino acids. Here the CDR3 DNA reads TGTGCCAGCAGCTTAGGACTAGCGGCAGATACGCAGTATTTT. This sequence encodes CASSLGLAADTQYF.

This chain links TRBV9 with TRBJ1-6; D may be TRBD1 (6 bases). Germline lookup yields CDR1 SGDLS and CDR2 YYNGEE. This CDR3 comprises 15 residues. Trimming took off 4 bases at V and 6 bases at J, with 14 bases between the two ends. The CDR3 here is CASSFGQRTNSPLHF. CDR3 nucleotide sequence: TGTGCCAGCAGCTTCGGACAGCGTACTAATTCACCCCTCCACTTT. Using reference TRBV9 and TRBJ1-6 for the parts outside the CDR3, the full variable domain is DSGVTQTPKHLITATGQRVTLRCSPRSGDLSVYWYQQSLDQGLQFLIQYYNGEERAKGNILERFSAQQFPDLHSELNLSSLELGDSALYFCASSFGQRTNSPLHFGNGTRLTVT.

The rearrangement uses TRBV11-2 and TRBJ1-1; no reliable D call. V gave up 1 base and J gave up 11 bases, with 8 bases separating them. Germline CDR1 reads SGHAT; CDR2 reads FQNNGV. The CDR3 spans 11 residues. The CDR3 region has the DNA TGTGCCAGCAGCTTAGGGCAATGGGCTTTCTTT. This sequence encodes CASSLGQWAFF.

The rearrangement uses TRBV25-1 and TRBJ1-1; D ambiguous. Trimming pared 5 bases from V and 5 bases from J, leaving 15 bases between. Germline loops: CDR1 MGHDK, CDR2 SYGVNS. This CDR3 region has 14 residues. Written as DNA, the CDR3 is TGTGCCAGCAGTCCTCCGGGGTTCAGGACTGAAGCTTTCTTT. Translated: CASSPPGFRTEAFF.

V gene TRBV5-1 combines with J gene TRBJ1-4; TRBD1 might be the D (6 bases). The CDR3 runs to 16 residues. Between the trimmed V and J ends, which lost 0 bases and 7 bases, there was a span of 16 bases. Germline CDR1 SGHRS, CDR2 YFSETQ. CDR3 DNA: TGCGCCAGCAGCTTGGGGGACACTATAACTGTTGAAAAACTGTTTTTT. Translation gives CASSLGDTITVEKLFF.